The 4 T cell receptor beta chains presented below share a single source sample, sequenced in a study of cytomegalovirus exposure and HLA in healthy donors (dated by TCRdb to the late 2010s). Library preparation used the immunoSEQ multiplex PCR assay. The multiplex PCR relied on a mix of 60 forward primers for TCR Vbeta segments and 13 reverse primers for TCR Jbeta segments. This immuneACCESS table, as held by TCRdb, lists in-frame sequences with V and J called but not all clones. Of the missing ones, under half trace to an unresolved V gene in checked studies; the others have no known cause. The sample table holds 150,000 or so clones, of which roughly four fifths were seen once. The ten largest clones add up to about 3% of the sample. The sample was PBMCs. The source of these receptors is a man aged 40-55 years in good health and CMV-seropositive.

The chain links TRBV28 to TRBJ2-2; 7 bases agree with TRBD2. The CDR3 has 16 amino acids. CDR1 and CDR2 from the germline V gene are MDHEN and SYDVKM. Trimming cost V 3 bases and J 2 bases; bases outside gene matches: 6. CDR3 nucleotide sequence: TGTGCCAGCAGTTTCCTAGCGGAGGTTAACACCGGGGAGCTGTTTTTT. This translates into CASSFLAEVNTGELFF.

The chain couples TRBV28 to TRBJ2-7; 7 bases fit TRBD1. The CDR3 is made up of 15 amino acids. The V gene's germline CDR1 is MDHEN and CDR2 SYDVKM. The V gene end was trimmed by 10 bases and the J gene end by 0 bases; junction bases not matched to a gene: 12. The CDR3 DNA sequence: TGTGCCATCTCGCAACCGGGACAGAGCTCCTACGAGCAGTACTTC. Its translation is CAISQPGQSSYEQYF.

The chain combines TRBV5-1 with TRBJ2-5; a weak D match, TRBD2 (5 bases). V shed 0 bases and J shed 0 bases, with 6 bases lying between them. Per germline, CDR1 SGHRS and CDR2 YFSETQ. The CDR3 consists of 14 residues. CDR3 region: CASSLGGYQETQYF. The CDR3, as DNA: TGCGCCAGCAGCTTGGGCGGGTACCAAGAGACCCAGTACTTC.

This clone was seen a single time. The V and J genes are TRBV10-2 and TRBJ2-6; 7 positions agree with TRBD1. This CDR3 spans 14 amino acids. The trim removed 6 bases at V and 4 bases at J, leaving 3 bases unmatched. CDR1 is WSHSY, CDR2 SAAADI, per germline. As DNA, the CDR3 is TGCGCCAGCAGGACAGGGTCGGGGGCCAACGTCCTGACTTTC. Translated: CASRTGSGANVLTF.